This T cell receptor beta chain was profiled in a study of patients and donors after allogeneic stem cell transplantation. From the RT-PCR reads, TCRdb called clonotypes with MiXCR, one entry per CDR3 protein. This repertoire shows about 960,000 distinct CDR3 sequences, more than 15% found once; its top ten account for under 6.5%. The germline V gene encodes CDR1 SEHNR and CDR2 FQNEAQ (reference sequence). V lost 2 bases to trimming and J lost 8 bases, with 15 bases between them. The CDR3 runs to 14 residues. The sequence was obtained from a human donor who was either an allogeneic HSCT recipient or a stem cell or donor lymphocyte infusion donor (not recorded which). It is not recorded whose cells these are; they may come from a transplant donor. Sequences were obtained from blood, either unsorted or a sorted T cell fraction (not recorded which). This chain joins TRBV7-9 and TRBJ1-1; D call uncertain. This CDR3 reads CASSLSAALNEAFF. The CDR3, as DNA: TGTGCCAGCAGCTTATCGGCAGCCCTTAACGAAGCTTTCTTT. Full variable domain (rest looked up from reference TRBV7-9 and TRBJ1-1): DTGVSQNPRHKITKRGQNVTFRCDPISEHNRLYWYRQTLGQGPEFLTYFQNEAQLEKSRLLSDRFSAERPKGSFSTLEIQRTEQGDSAMYLCASSLSAALNEAFFGQGTRLTVV.